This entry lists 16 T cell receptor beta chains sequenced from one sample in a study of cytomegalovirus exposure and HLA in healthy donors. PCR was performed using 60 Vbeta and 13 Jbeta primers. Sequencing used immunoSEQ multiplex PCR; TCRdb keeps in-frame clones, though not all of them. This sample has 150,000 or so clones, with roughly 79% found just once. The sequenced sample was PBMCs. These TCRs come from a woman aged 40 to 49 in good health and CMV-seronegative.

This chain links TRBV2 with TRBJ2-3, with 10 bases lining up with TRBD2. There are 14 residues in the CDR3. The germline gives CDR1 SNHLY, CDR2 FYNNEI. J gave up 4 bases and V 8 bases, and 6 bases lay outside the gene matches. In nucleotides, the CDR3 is TGTGCCAGCGCAGCGGGAGGGTTGCCAGATACGCAGTATTTT. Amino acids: CASAAGGLPDTQYF.

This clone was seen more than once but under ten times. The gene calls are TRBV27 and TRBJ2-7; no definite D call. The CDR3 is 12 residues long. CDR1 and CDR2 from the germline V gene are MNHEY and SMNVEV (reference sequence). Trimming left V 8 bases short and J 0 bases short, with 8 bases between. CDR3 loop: CASFASSYEQYF. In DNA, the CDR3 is TGTGCCAGCTTTGCCAGCTCCTACGAGCAGTACTTC.

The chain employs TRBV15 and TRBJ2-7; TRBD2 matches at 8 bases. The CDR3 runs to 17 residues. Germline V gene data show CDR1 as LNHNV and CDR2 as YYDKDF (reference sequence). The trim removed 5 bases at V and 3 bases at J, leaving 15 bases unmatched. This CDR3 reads CATSGGASGLAGYEQYF. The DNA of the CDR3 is TGTGCCACCAGCGGAGGGGCCAGCGGCCTAGCGGGCTACGAGCAGTACTTC.

This CDR3 is CASSRDSDYEQYF. CDR3 bases: TGTGCCAGCAGCCGGGACAGCGACTACGAGCAGTACTTC. The chain combines TRBV5-4 with TRBJ2-5; 7 nucleotides line up with TRBD1. The DNA end lines up better with TRBJ2-7; the J call may be wrong. In germline, CDR1 is SGHNT, CDR2 YYREEE (reference sequence). The CDR3 loop spans 13 amino acids.

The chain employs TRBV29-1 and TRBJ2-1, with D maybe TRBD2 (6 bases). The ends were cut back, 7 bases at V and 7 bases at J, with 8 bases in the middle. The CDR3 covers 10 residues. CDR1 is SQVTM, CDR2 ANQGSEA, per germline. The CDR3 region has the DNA TGCAGCGCGGGGGAGAATGAGCAGTTCTTC. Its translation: CSAGENEQFF.

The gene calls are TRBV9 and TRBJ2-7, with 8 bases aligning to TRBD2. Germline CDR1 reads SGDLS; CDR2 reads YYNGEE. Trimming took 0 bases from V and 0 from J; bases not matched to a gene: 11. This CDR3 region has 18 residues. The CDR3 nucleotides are TGTGCCAGCAGCGTAGCTGTTCTTAGCGGGACCTTCTCCTACGAGCAGTACTTC. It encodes CASSVAVLSGTFSYEQYF.

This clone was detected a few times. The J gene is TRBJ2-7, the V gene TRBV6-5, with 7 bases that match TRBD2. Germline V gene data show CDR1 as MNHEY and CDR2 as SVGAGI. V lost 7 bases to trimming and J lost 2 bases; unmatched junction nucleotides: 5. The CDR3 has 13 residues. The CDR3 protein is CASMGLAAYEQYF. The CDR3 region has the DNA TGTGCCAGCATGGGGCTAGCGGCCTACGAGCAGTACTTC.

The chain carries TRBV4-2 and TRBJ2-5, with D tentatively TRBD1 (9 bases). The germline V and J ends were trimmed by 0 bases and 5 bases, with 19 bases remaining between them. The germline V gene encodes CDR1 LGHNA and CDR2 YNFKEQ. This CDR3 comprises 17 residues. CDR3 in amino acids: CASSQDSSGGTGETQYF. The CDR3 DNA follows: TGTGCCAGCAGCCAAGATAGTTCGGGGGGGACAGGGGAGACCCAGTACTTC.

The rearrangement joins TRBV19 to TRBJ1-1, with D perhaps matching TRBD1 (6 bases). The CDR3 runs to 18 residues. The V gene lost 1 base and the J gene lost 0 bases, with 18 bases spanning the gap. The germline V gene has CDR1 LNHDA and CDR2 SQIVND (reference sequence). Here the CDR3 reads CASSIGMGASIMNTEAFF. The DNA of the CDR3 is TGTGCCAGTAGTATAGGTATGGGGGCCAGCATCATGAACACTGAAGCTTTCTTT.

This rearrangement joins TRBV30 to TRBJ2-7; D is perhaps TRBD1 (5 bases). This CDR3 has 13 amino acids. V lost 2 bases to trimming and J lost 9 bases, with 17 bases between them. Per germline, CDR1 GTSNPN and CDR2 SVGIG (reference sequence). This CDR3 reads CAWSSQGPGGQYF. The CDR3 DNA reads TGTGCCTGGAGTTCCCAGGGTCCAGGCGGGCAGTACTTC.

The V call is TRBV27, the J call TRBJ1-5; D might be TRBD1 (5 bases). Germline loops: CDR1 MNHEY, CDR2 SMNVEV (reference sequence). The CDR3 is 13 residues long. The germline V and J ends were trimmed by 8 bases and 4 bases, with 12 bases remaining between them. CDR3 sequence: CASARVGNQPQHF. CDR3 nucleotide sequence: TGTGCCAGCGCCAGGGTGGGAAATCAGCCCCAGCATTTT.

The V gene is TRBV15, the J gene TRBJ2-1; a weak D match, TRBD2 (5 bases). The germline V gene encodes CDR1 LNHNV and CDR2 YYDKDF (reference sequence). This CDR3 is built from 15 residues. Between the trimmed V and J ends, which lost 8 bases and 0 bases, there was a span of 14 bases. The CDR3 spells CATQRSGFSYNEQFF. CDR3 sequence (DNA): TGTGCCACCCAGCGAAGCGGCTTCTCCTACAATGAGCAGTTCTTC. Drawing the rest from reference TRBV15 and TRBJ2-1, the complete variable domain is DAMVIQNPRYQVTQFGKPVTLSCSQTLNHNVMYWYQQKSSQAPKLLFHYYDKDFNNEADTPDNFQSRRPNTSFCFLDIRSPGLGDTAMYLCATQRSGFSYNEQFFGPGTRLTVL.

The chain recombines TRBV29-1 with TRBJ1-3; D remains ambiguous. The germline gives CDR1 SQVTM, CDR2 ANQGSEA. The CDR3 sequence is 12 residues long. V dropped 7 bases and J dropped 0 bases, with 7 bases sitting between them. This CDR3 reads CSAVYSGNTIYF. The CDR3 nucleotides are TGCAGCGCTGTATACTCTGGAAACACCATATATTTT.

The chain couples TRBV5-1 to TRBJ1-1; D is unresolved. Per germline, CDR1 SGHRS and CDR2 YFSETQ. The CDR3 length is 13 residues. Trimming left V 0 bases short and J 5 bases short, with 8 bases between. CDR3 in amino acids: CASSLGAGTEAFF. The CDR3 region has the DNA TGCGCCAGCAGCTTGGGGGCGGGGACTGAAGCTTTCTTT.

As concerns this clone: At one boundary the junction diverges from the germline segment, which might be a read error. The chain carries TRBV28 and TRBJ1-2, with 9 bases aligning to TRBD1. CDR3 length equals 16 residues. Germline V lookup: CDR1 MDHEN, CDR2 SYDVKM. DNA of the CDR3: TGTGCCAACAGTTTCCCCGGACAGGGGTTATTAGGTGGCTACACCTTC. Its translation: CANSFPGQGLLGGYTF.

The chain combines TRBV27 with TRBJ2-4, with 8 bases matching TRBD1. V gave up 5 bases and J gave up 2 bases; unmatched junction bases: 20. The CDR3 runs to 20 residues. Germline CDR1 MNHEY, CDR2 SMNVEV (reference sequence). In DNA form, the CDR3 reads TGTGCCAGCAGTCCAACCCCCGACAGGGGAGGAAGGTGGACCAAAAACATTCAGTACTTC. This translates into CASSPTPDRGGRWTKNIQYF.